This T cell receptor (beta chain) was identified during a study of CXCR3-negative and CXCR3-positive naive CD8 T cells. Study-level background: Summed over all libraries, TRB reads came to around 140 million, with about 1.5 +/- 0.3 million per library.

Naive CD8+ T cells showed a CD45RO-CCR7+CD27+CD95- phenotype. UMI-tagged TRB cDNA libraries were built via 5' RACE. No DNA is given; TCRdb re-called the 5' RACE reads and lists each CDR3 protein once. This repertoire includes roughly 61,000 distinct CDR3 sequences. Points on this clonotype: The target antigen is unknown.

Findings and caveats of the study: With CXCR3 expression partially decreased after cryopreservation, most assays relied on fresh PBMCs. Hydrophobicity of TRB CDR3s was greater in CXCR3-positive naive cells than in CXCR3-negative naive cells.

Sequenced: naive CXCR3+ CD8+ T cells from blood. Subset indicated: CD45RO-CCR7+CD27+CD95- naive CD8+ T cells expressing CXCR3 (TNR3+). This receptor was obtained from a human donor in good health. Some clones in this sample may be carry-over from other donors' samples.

Here the CDR3 reads CASSVLGTDTGELFF. The chain links TRBV9 to TRBJ2-2; with no DNA, the TCRdb D assignment of TRBD1 cannot be verified. The CDR3 covers 15 residues. Germline CDR1 and CDR2: SGDLS and YYNGEE.